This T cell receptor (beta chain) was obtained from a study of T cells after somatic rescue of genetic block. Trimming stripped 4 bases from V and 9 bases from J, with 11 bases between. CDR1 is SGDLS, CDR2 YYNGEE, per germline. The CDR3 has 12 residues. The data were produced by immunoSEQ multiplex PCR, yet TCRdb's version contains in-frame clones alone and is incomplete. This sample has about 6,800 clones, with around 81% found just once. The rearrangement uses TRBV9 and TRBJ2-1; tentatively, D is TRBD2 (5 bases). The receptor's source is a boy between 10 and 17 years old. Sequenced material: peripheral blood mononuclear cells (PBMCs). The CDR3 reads CASSKGVREQFF. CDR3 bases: TGTGCCAGCAGCAAGGGAGTCCGTGAGCAGTTCTTC.